The clone carrying this TCR beta chain was recorded only once. Its antigen remains unidentified. Documented treatment: oral pan-JAK inhibitor, 5-10 mg twice daily. Peripheral blood and lesional scalp punch biopsies came from alopecia areata patients. Once RNA had been extracted, it was reverse transcribed into cDNA to act as the sequencing template. Assay used: immunoSEQ multiplex PCR; TCRdb lists only in-frame clones, some missing. The sample gives a few hundred thousand clones, 60% of which show up once; 0.8% to 1% is in the top ten. The CDR3 length is 12 residues. Per the germline V gene, CDR1 is SGHDN and CDR2 is FVKESK. V lost 1 base to trimming and J lost 4 bases, with 4 bases between them. This specimen comes from a study of CD8+ T cells in alopecia areata. Findings and caveats of the study: Throughout tofacitinib, many expanded lesional clones continued to persist in scalp and blood. Under tofacitinib, fewer expanded CD8+ clones appeared among the top 100 scalp clones.

Here the sequenced sample was CD4+ T cells sorted from blood, taken around week 54, from a patient treated with tofacitinib. J is TRBJ2-5 and V is TRBV14; D is ambiguous. This clonotype was obtained from a human donor with alopecia areata. CDR3 sequence reads: CASSQGSETQYF. The CDR3 region has the DNA TGTGCCAGCAGCCAAGGTTCAGAGACCCAGTACTTC.